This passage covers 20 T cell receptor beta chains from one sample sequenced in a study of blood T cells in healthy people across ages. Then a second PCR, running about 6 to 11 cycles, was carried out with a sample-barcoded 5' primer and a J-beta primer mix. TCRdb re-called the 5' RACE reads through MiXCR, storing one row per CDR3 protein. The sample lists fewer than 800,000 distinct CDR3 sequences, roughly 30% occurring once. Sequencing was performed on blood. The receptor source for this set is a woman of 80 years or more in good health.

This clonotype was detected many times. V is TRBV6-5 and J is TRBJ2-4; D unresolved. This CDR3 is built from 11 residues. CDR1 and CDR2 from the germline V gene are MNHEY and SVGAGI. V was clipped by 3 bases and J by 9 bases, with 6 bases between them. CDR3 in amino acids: CASSYSGIQYF. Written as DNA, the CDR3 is TGTGCCAGCAGTTATAGTGGCATTCAGTACTTC.

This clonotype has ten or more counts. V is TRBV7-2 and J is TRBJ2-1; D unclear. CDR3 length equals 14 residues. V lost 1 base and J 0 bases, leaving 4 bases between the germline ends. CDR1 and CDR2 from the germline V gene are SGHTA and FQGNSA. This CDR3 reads CASSLDSSYNEQFF. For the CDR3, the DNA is TGTGCCAGCAGCTTAGATAGCTCCTACAATGAGCAGTTCTTC.

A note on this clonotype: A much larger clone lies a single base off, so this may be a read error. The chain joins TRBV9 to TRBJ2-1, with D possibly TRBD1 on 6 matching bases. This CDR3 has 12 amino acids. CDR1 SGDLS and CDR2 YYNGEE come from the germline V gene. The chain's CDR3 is CASSDWDNEQLF. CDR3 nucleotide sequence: TGTGCCAGCAGCGATTGGGACAACGAGCAGTTATTC.

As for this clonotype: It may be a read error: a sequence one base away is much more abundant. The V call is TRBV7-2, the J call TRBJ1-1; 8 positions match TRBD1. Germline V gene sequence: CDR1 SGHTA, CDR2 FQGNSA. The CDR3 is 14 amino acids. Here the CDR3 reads CAGSTDRASTEAFF. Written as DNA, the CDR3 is TGTGCCGGCAGCACGGACAGGGCGAGCACTGAAGCTTTCTTT.

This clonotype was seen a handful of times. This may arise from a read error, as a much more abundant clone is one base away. The CDR3 region is CASSKGQGIDEQYF. CDR3 bases: TGTGCCAGCAGTAAAGGACAGGGCATCGATGAGCAGTACTTC. The chain uses TRBV6-2 or TRBV6-3 and TRBJ2-7; TRBD1 agrees at 8 bases. The CDR3 runs 14 residues. The V and J ends lost 5 bases and 7 bases, in that order; junction bases with no gene match: 10. Germline assignment: CDR1 MNHEY and CDR2 SVGEGT.

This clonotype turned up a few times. The CDR3 coding sequence is TGTGCCAGCAGCTTAGTTAGAACAGCTGCAGATACGCAGTATTTT. This gives the protein CASSLVRTAADTQYF. The V and J genes are TRBV7-8 and TRBJ2-3; the D is unclear. The germline V gene encodes CDR1 SGHVS and CDR2 FQNEAQ. V dropped 1 base and J dropped 4 bases, with 12 bases sitting between them. CDR3 length: 15 amino acids.

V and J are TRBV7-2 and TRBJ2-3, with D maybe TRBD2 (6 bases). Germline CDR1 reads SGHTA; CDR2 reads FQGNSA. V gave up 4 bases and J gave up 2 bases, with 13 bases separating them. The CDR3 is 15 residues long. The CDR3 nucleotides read TGTGCCAGCAGCTCCGGGGACTCCACCACAGATACGCAGTATTTT. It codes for CASSSGDSTTDTQYF.

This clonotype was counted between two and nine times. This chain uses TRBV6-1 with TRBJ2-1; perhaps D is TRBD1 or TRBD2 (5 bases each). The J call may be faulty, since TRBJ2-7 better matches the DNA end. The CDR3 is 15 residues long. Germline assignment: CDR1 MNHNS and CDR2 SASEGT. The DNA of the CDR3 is TGTGCCAGCAGCGAGGGGTTAACTTCCTACAATGAGCAGTACTTC. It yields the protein CASSEGLTSYNEQYF.

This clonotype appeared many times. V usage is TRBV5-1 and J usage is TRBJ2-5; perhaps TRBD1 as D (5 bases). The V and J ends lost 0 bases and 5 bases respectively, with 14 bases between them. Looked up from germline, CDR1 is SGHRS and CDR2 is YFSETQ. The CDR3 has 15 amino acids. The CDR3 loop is CASSLDGRAPETQYF. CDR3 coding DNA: TGCGCCAGCAGCTTGGACGGCAGGGCCCCCGAGACCCAGTACTTC.

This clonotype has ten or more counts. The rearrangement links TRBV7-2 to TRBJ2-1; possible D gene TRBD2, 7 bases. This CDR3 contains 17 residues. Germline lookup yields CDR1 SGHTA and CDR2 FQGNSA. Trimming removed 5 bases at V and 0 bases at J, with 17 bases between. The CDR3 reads CASSTRGASVSYNEQFF. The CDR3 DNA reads TGTGCCAGCAGCACCCGGGGGGCCTCTGTCTCCTACAATGAGCAGTTCTTC.

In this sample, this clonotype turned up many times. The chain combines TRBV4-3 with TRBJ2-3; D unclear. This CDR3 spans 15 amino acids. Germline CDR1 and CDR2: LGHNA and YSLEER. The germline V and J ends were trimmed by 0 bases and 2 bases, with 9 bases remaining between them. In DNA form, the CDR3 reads TGCGCCAGCAGCCAAGAGTCCCGCAACACAGATACGCAGTATTTT. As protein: CASSQESRNTDTQYF.

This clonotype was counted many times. For the CDR3, the DNA is TGTGCCTGGAGTGTACGGGCCCCTGGAGGCTACACCTTC. This codes for CAWSVRAPGGYTF. The rearrangement joins TRBV30 to TRBJ1-2, with D hard to call. The V end was cut by 0 bases, the J end by 8 bases, with 13 bases between. Germline assignment: CDR1 GTSNPN and CDR2 SVGIG (reference sequence). CDR3 size: 13 residues. The full variable domain, completed using reference TRBV30 and TRBJ1-2, is SQTIHQWPATLVQPVGSPLSLECTVEGTSNPNLYWYRQAAGRGLQLLFYSVGIGQISSEVPQNLSASRPQDRQFILSSKKLLLSDSGFYLCAWSVRAPGGYTFGSGTRLTVV.

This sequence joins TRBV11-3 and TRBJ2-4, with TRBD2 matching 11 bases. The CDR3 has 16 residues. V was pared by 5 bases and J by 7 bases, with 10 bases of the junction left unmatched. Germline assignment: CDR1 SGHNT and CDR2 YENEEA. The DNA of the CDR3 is TGTGCCAGCAGCCTCGCAACTAGCGGGAGTGGGAACATTCAGTACTTC. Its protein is CASSLATSGSGNIQYF.

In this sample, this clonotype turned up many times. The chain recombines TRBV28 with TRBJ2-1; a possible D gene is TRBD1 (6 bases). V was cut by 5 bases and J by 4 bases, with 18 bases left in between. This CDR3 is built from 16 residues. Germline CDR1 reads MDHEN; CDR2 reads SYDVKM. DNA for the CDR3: TGTGCCAGCAGTACCCTGGGCAGGGGCGGTTACAATGAGCAGTTCTTC. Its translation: CASSTLGRGGYNEQFF.

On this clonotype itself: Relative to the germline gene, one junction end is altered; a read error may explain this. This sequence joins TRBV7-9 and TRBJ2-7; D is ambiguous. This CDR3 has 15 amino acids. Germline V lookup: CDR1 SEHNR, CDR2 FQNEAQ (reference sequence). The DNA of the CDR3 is TGTGCCAACAGCTTAGATGGCGGATCCTCCTACGAGCAGTACTTC. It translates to CANSLDGGSSYEQYF.

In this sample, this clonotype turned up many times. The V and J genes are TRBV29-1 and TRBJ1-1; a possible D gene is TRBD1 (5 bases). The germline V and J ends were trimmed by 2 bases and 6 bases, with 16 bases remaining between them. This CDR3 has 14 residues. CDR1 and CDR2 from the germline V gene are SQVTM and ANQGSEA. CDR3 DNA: TGCAGCGTTGAATGGACCAGGGCGAGCGCTGAAGCTTTCTTT. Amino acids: CSVEWTRASAEAFF. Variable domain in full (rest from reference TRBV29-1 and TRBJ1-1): SAVISQKPSRDICQRGTSLTIQCQVDSQVTMMFWYRQQPGQSLTLIATANQGSEATYESGFVIDKFPISRPNLTFSTLTVSNMSPEDSSIYLCSVEWTRASAEAFFGQGTRLTVV.

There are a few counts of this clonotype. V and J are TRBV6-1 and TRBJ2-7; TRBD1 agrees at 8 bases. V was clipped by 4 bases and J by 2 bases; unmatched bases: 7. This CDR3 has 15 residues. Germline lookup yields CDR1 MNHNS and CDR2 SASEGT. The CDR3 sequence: CASSGPGQGPYEQYF. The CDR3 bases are TGTGCCAGCAGTGGACCCGGACAGGGACCCTACGAGCAGTACTTC.

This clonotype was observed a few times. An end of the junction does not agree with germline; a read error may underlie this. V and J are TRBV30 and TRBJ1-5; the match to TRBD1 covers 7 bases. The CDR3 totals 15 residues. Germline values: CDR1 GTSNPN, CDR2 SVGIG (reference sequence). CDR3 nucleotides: TGTGCCTGGAGTGTACAAGAGGGGGCACTTCAGGCCCAGCATTTT. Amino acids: CAWSVQEGALQAQHF.

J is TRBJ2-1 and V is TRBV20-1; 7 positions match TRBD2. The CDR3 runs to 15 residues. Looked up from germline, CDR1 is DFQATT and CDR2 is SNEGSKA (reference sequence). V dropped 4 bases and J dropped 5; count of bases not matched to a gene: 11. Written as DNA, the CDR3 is TGCAGTGCTACTGAGCGGGGAGTGGTTCACAATGAGCAGTTCTTC. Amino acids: CSATERGVVHNEQFF.

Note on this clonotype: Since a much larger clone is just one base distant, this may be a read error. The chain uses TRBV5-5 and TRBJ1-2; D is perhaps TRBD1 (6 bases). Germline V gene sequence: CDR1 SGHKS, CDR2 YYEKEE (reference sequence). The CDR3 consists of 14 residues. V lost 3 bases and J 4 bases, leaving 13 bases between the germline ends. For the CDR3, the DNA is TGTGCCAGCAGCTGGGGGGGCGACTCCTATGGCTACACCTTC. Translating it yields CASSWGGDSYGYTF. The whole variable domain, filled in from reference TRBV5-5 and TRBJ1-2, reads DAGVTQSPTHLIKTRGQQVTLRCSPISGHKSVSWYQQVLGQGPQFIFQYYEKEERGRGNFPDRFSARQFPNYSSELNVNALLLGDSALYLCASSWGGDSYGYTFGSGTRLTVV.